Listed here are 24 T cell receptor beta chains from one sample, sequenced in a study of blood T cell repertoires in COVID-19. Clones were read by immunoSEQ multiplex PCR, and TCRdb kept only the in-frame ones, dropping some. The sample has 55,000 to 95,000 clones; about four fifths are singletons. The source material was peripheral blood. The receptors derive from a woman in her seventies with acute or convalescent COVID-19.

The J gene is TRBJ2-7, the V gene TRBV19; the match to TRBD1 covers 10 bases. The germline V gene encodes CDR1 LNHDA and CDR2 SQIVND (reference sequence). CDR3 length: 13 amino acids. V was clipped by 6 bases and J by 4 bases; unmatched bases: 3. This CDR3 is CASSGTGEYEQYF. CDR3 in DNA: TGTGCCAGTAGCGGGACAGGGGAGTACGAGCAGTACTTC.

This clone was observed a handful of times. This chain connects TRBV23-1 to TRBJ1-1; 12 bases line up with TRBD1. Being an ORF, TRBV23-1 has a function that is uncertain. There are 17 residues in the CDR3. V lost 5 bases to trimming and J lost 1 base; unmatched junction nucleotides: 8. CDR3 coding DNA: TGCGCCAGCAGTTCCGGGACAGGGGGCCGAACGAACACTGAAGCTTTCTTT. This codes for CASSSGTGGRTNTEAFF.

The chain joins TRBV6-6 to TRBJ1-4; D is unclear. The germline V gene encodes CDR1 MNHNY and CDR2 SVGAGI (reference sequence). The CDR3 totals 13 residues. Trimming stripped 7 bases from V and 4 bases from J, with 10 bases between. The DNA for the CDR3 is TGTGCCAGCATGGAAGCGGATAATGAAAAACTGTTTTTT. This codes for CASMEADNEKLFF.

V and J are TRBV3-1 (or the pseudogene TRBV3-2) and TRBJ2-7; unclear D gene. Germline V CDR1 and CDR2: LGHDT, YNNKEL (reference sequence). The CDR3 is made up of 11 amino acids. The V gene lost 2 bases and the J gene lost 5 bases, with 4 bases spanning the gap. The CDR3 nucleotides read TGTGCCAGCAGCCAAATTAACGAGCAGTACTTC. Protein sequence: CASSQINEQYF.

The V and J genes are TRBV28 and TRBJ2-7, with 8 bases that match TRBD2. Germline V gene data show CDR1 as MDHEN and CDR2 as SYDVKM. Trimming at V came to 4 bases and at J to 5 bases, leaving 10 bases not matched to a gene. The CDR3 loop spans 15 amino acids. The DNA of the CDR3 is TGTGCCAGCAGTTCTCCGGGACTAGTACGCCACGAGCAGTACTTC. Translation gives CASSSPGLVRHEQYF.

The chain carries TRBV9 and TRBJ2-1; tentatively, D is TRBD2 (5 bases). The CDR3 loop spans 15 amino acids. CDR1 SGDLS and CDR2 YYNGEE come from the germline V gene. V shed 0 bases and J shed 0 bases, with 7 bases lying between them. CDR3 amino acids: CASSVATSSYNEQFF. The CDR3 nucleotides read TGTGCCAGCAGCGTAGCTACTAGCTCCTACAATGAGCAGTTCTTC.

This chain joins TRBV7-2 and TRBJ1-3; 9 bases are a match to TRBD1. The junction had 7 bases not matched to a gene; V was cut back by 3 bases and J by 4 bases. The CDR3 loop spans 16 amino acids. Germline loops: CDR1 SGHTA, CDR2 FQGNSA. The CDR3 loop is CASSFRQGGKGNTIYF. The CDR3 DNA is TGTGCCAGCAGCTTTCGACAGGGGGGAAAGGGAAACACCATATATTTT.

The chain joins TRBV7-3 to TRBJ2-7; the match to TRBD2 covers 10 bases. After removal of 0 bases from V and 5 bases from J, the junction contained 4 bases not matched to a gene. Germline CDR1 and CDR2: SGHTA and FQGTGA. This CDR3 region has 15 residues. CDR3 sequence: CASSLTAGGPHEQYF. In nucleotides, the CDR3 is TGTGCCAGCAGCTTAACAGCGGGAGGGCCCCACGAGCAGTACTTC.

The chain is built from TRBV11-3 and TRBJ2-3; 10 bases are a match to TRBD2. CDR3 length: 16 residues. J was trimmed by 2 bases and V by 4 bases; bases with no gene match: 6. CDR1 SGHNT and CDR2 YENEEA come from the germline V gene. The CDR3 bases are TGTGCCAGCAGCTGGAGGACTAGCGGATACACAGATACGCAGTATTTT. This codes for CASSWRTSGYTDTQYF.

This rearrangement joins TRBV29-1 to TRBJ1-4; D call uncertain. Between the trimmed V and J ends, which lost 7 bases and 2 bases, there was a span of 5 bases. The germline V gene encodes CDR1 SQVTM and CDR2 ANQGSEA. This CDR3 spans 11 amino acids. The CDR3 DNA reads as TGCAGCGCCGCGACTAATGAAAAACTGTTTTTT. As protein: CSAATNEKLFF.

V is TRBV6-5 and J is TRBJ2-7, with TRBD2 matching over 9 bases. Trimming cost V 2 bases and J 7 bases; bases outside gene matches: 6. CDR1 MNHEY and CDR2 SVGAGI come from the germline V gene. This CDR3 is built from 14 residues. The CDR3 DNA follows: TGTGCCAGCAGTTACCAGGGACTAGCTAGAGAGCAGTACTTC. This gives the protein CASSYQGLAREQYF.

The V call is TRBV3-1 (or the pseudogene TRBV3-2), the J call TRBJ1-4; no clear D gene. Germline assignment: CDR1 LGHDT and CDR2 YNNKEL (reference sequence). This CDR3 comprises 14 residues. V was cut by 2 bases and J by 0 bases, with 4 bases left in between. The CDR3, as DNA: TGTGCCAGCAGCCAAACAGCAACTAATGAAAAACTGTTTTTT. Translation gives CASSQTATNEKLFF.

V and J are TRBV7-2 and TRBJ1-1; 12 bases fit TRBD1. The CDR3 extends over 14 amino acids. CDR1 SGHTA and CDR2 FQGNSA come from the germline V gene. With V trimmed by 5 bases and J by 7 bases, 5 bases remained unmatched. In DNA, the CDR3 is TGTGCCAGCAGCGCGGGACAGGGGGCTATTGAAGCTTTCTTT. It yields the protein CASSAGQGAIEAFF.

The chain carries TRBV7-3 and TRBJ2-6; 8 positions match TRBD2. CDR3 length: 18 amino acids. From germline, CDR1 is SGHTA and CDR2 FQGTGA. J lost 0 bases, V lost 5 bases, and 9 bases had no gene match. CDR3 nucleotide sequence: TGTGCCAGCAGCCTCCGGGGGGGAGGACCCTCTGGGGCCAACGTCCTGACTTTC. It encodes CASSLRGGGPSGANVLTF.

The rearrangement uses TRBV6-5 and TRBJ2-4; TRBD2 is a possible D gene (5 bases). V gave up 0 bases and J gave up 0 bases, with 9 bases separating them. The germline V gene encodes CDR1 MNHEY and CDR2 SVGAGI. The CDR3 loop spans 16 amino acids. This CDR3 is CASSYSRLLAKNIQYF. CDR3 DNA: TGTGCCAGCAGTTACTCCCGACTACTAGCCAAAAACATTCAGTACTTC.

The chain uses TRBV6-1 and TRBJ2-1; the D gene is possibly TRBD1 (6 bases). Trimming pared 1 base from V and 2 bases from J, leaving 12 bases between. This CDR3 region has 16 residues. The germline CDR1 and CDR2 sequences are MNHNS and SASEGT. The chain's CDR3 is CASSEDNRATYNEQFF. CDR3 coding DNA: TGTGCCAGCAGTGAAGATAACAGGGCCACCTACAATGAGCAGTTCTTC.

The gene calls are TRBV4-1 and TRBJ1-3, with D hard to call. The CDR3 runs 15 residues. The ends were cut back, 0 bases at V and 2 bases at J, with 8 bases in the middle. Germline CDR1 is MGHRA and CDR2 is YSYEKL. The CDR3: CASSQDRGTGNTIYF. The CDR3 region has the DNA TGCGCCAGCAGCCAAGATCGAGGGACTGGAAACACCATATATTTT.

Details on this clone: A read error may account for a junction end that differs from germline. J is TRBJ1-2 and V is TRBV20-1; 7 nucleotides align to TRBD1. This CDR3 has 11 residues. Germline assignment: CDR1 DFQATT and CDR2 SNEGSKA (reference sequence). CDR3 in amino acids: CSAEDRPKFPF. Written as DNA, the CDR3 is TGCAGTGCTGAGGACAGGCCGAAGTTCCCCTTC.

This chain's CDR3 is CASSFWTTGDTEAFF. The CDR3 DNA reads as TGTGCCAGCAGTTTCTGGACGACGGGGGACACTGAAGCTTTCTTT. The chain links TRBV2 to TRBJ1-1; D might be TRBD1 (5 bases). Trimming took off 5 bases at V and 3 bases at J, with 16 bases between the two ends. The CDR3 is 15 amino acids. CDR1 and CDR2 (germline): SNHLY, FYNNEI. Combining the CDR3 with reference TRBV2 and TRBJ1-1 gives the whole variable domain EPEVTQTPSHQVTQMGQEVILRCVPISNHLYFYWYRQILGQKVEFLVSFYNNEISEKSEIFDDQFSVERPDGSNFTLKIRSTKLEDSAMYFCASSFWTTGDTEAFFGQGTRLTVV.

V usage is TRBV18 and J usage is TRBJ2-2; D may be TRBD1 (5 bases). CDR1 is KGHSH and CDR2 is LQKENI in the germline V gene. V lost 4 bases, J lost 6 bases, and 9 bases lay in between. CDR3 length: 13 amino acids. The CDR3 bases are TGTGCCAGCTCACAAGAAGGGGCCGGGGAGCTGTTTTTT. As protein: CASSQEGAGELFF.

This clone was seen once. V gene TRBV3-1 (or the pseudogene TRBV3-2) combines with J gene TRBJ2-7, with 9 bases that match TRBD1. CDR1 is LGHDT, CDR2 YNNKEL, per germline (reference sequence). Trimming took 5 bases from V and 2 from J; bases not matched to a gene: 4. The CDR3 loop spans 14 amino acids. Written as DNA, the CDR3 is TGTGCCAGCAGCTCCTGGACAGGGGCCTACGAGCAGTACTTC. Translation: CASSSWTGAYEQYF.

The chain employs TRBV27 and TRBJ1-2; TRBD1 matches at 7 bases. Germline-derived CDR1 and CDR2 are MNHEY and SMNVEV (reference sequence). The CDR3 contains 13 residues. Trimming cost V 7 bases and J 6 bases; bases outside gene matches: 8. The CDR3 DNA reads TGTGCCAGCAAGAAGACAGGGACAGATGGCTACACCTTC. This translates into CASKKTGTDGYTF.

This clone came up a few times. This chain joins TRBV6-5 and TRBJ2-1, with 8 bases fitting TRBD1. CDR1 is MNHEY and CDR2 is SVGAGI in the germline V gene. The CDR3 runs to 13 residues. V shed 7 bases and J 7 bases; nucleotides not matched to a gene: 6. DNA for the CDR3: TGTGCCAGCATCGCAGGGGGCATGAATGAGCAGTTCTTC. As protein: CASIAGGMNEQFF.

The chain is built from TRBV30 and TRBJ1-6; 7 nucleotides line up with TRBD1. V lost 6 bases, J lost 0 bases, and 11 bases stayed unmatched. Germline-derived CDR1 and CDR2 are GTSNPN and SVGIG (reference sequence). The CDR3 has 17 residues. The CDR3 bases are TGTGCCTGCCACCAGGGGGACCGGACCTCCTATAATTCACCCCTCCACTTT. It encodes CACHQGDRTSYNSPLHF.